This TCR beta chain was recorded in a study of a mutant IDH1 vaccine in newly diagnosed glioma. Looking at the study overall: Vaccination was launched 4-6 weeks after radiotherapy alone, or with temozolomide cycles. Treated patients had a mean age of roughly 40 years and a roughly 60% male, approximately 38% female split.

Generated by immunoSEQ multiplex PCR, the TCRdb table keeps only in-frame clones and is missing some. The sample lists 100,000 to 150,000 clones, 80% seen once, with 5% to 7% in the top ten. On this clone itself: The antigen remains unidentified.

The CDR3 covers 13 residues. Germline V gives CDR1 SGHRS, CDR2 YFSETQ. V gave up 4 bases and J gave up 4 bases, with 9 bases separating them. Time point given: week 11, during vaccination. Vaccination comprised doses that each held 300 ug of mutant IDH1 20-mer peptide, plus topical imiquimod. This receptor was taken from a man aged 35 to 55 with glioma. The sample here was PBMCs, taken from a glioma patient whose treatment included an IDH1 peptide vaccine. The V call is TRBV5-1, the J call TRBJ1-3; D is undetermined. CDR3 loop: CASSPDGGNTIYF. CDR3 bases: TGCGCCAGCAGCCCGGACGGGGGAAACACCATATATTTT. Filled out from reference TRBV5-1 and TRBJ1-3, the complete variable domain reads KAGVTQTPRYLIKTRGQQVTLSCSPISGHRSVSWYQQTPGQGLQFLFEYFSETQRNKGNFPGRFSGRQFSNSRSEMNVSTLELGDSALYLCASSPDGGNTIYFGEGSWLTVV.